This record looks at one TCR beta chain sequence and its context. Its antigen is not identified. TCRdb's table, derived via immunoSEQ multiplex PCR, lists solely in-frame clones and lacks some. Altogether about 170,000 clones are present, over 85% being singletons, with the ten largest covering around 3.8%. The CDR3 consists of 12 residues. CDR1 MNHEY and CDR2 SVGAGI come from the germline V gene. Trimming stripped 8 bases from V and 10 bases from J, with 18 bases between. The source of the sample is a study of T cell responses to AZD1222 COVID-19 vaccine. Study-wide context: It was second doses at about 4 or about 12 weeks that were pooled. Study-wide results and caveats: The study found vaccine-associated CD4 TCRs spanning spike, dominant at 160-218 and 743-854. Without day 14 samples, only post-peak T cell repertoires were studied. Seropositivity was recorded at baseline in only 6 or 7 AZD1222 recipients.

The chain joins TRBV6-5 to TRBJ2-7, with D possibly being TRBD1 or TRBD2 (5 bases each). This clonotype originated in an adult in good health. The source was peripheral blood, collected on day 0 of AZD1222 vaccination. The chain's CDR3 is CASAYISRDQYF. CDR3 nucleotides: TGTGCCAGCGCCTATATCTCCCGGGACCAGTACTTC.